This TCR beta chain was observed in a study of T cell repertoires in cytomegalovirus infection (dated 2019 in TCRdb). With regard to the full study: The peptide stimulations were aimed at well-studied HLA-B-restricted epitopes as well as recently identified HLA-C-restricted CMV epitopes, whose presentation resists viral immunomodulation. Because public TCR beta signatures pointed to carriage of CMV infection together with the matching HLA type, the HLA type of each donor mattered for the analysis. What the work shows at the level of the full study, not this receptor alone: In the ex vivo response, HLA-C-restricted CMV-specific TCR beta clonotypes were dominant, and in two of eight donors the single most frequent clonotype came from this HLA-C-restricted group. Cumulative frequency of public TCR beta family members discriminated carriers of CMV infection plus the relevant HLA type in this cohort and an independent approximately 400-donor cohort.

Ends trimmed: V by 4 bases, J by 4 bases; bases unmatched to a gene: 5. Via the germline V gene (reference sequence), CDR1 is DFQATT and CDR2 SNEGSKA. The CDR3 has 14 amino acids, counting the end cysteine and phenylalanine. Left in the record is the CDR3 DNA by itself, 42 bases read in frame from the first base. Concerning this clonotype itself: Its antigen specificity is not known. Per-nucleotide qualities are absent, and no much larger clonotype sits a single base away.

Taken with the paper, the label for treatment or condition translates to: in vitro stimulation with specific CMV peptide epitopes to enrich CMV-specific T cells. Sequencing instrument: Illumina HiSeq 1500. The raw public data were reprocessed by TCRdb itself: fastp quality trimming at Q25, MiXCR clonotype calling, in-frame beta chains only. Rows are unified per CDR3 protein, each entry keeping the most common DNA and genes. This sample comprises about 480,000 distinct CDR3 sequences, more than 30% of them detected only once. About a sixth of the sample belongs to the ten largest clones. The clonotype originates from a human donor in good health (CMV status not recorded). Some clones in this sample may be carry-over from other donors' samples. The input for sequencing was cultured PBMCs, taken from culture after CMV antigen stimulation. This chain is built from TRBV20-1 and TRBJ1-2, and TRBD1 matches 11 of the central bases. The CDR3 is CSATGTGGFYGYTF. The DNA reads TGCAGTGCTACCGGGACAGGGGGATTCTATGGCTACACCTTC.